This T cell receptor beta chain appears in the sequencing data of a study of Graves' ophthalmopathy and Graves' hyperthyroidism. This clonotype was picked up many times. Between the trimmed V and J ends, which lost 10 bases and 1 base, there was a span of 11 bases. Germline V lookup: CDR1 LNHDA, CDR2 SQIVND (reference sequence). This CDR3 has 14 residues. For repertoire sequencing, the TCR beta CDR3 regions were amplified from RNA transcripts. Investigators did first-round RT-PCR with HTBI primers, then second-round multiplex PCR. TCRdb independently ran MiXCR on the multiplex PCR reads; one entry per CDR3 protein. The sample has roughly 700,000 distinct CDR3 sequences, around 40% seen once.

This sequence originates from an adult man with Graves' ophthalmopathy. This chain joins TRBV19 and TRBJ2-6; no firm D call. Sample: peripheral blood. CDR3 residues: CATRWGSGANVLTF. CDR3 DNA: TGTGCCACCCGCTGGGGTTCTGGGGCCAACGTCCTGACTTTC.